These T cell receptor beta chains were read from a single sample in a study of STAT5B mutations in CD4+ large granular lymphocyte leukemia. This table comes from immunoSEQ multiplex PCR, and its TCRdb copy is limited to in-frame clones, with some not included. The sample includes 34,000 or so clones, about 85% of them seen just once. Material: CD4+ T cells from blood buffy coats. Every receptor here comes from a human donor in good health. Each CDR3 is given with its conserved first and last residue. Each record gives: CDR3 protein, CDR3 DNA, clone size, D gene, V gene, J gene. D genes are given only for firm matches. Clone size is not always given. Where it is, it says once, few, many or a class for expanded clones.

CASSDLVRTGVSYEQYF	TGTGCCAGCAGTGATCTAGTACGGACAGGTGTCTCCTACGAGCAGTACTTC	NA	TRBD1	TRBV2	TRBJ2-7
CASSSQGPSYGYTF	TGTGCCAGCAGTTCCCAGGGACCGAGCTATGGCTACACCTTC	few	NA	TRBV28	TRBJ1-2
CASSLRRNYGYTF	TGTGCCAGCAGTTTGCGGCGGAACTATGGCTACACCTTC	NA	NA	TRBV27	TRBJ1-2
CASSKTGRGTEAFF	TGTGCCAGCAGCAAAACAGGGAGAGGGACTGAAGCTTTCTTT	NA	NA	TRBV5-4	TRBJ1-1
CASTQQAGAHGYTF	TGTGCCAGCACCCAGCAGGCAGGGGCCCATGGCTACACCTTC	NA	NA	TRBV6-4	TRBJ1-2
CASSFVAGIADTQYF	TGTGCCAGCAGCTTTGTAGCGGGAATCGCAGATACGCAGTATTTT	NA	TRBD2	TRBV5-4	TRBJ2-3
CAIGVTDTEAFF	TGTGCCATAGGGGTGACTGACACTGAAGCTTTCTTT	NA	NA	TRBV7-9	TRBJ1-1
CASRGWGQGTGELFF	TGTGCCAGCAGGGGTTGGGGGCAGGGAACCGGGGAGCTGTTTTTT	NA	NA	TRBV6-1	TRBJ2-2
CASTPYAGGSYEQYF	TGTGCCAGCACCCCTTATGCGGGAGGGTCCTACGAGCAGTACTTC	few	TRBD2	TRBV28	TRBJ2-7
CASGTKIYEQYF	TGTGCCAGCGGGACTAAAATCTACGAGCAGTACTTC	NA	TRBD2	TRBV2	TRBJ2-7
CASSLFGGRAYEQYF	TGTGCCAGCAGTTTATTTGGCGGGAGGGCCTACGAGCAGTACTTC	NA	TRBD2	TRBV28	TRBJ2-7
CASRTSLTDTQYF	TGTGCCAGCAGGACTAGCCTCACAGATACGCAGTATTTT	once	TRBD2	TRBV28	TRBJ2-3
CASSLMAGSDNGYTF	TGTGCCAGCAGCTTAATGGCGGGATCAGATAATGGCTACACCTTC	NA	NA	TRBV7-3	TRBJ1-2
CASSRKGQETQYF	TGTGCCAGTAGCCGTAAAGGCCAAGAGACCCAGTACTTC	NA	NA	TRBV19	TRBJ2-5
CASSSRRWGTSGKGEQFF	TGTGCCAGCAGCTCCCGGCGATGGGGGACTAGCGGGAAGGGTGAGCAGTTCTTC	NA	TRBD2	TRBV11-2	TRBJ2-1
CASSLQVSRASTDTQYF	TGTGCCAGCAGCTTACAAGTGAGCAGGGCCAGCACAGATACGCAGTATTTT	NA	NA	TRBV7-2	TRBJ2-3
CASTHGGLAGVSHEQYF	TGTGCCAGCACCCACGGGGGGCTAGCGGGAGTCTCCCACGAGCAGTACTTC	NA	TRBD2	TRBV28	TRBJ2-7
CASSFGTERGTYEQYF	TGTGCCAGCAGCTTCGGGACAGAACGGGGAACCTACGAGCAGTACTTC	NA	TRBD1	TRBV13	TRBJ2-7
CASPRRETRGSGSNQPQHF	TGTGCCAGTCCCCGCCGGGAAACACGTGGATCGGGGAGCAATCAGCCCCAGCATTTT	NA	NA	TRBV27	TRBJ1-5
CASNPGSNQPQHF	TGTGCCAGCAACCCAGGGTCGAATCAGCCCCAGCATTTT	NA	NA	TRBV18	TRBJ1-5
CASSAALGQGNEQYF	TGCGCCAGCAGCGCTGCTTTGGGACAGGGAAACGAGCAGTACTTC	NA	TRBD1	TRBV5-1	TRBJ2-7
CASSLGTGGEQYF	TGTGCCAGCAGCCTAGGGACAGGGGGCGAGCAGTACTTC	NA	TRBD1	TRBV7-9	TRBJ2-7
CASSSDRDRGGNEQFF	TGTGCCAGCAGCTCCGACCGGGACAGGGGTGGCAATGAGCAGTTCTTC	NA	TRBD1	TRBV7-2	TRBJ2-1
CASSRGQGEAFF	TGTGCCAGCTCACGCGGACAGGGTGAAGCTTTCTTT	NA	TRBD1	TRBV18	TRBJ1-1
CASSLPPGRTGALEQFF	TGCGCCAGCAGCCTCCCCCCGGGTAGGACAGGGGCACTTGAGCAGTTCTTC	NA	TRBD1	TRBV4-1	TRBJ2-1
CASSRLGSRGNTIYF	TGTGCCAGCAGCCGCCTCGGGAGTAGGGGAAACACCATATATTTT	NA	NA	TRBV7-9	TRBJ1-3
CASIGVISTGELFF	TGTGCCAGTATTGGGGTCATAAGCACCGGGGAGCTGTTTTTT	NA	NA	TRBV19	TRBJ2-2
CASSFVIYEQYF	TGTGCCAGCAGCTTCGTAATCTACGAGCAGTACTTC	NA	NA	TRBV11-2	TRBJ2-7
CAWSVQGNQPQHF	TGTGCCTGGAGTGTACAGGGTAATCAGCCCCAGCATTTT	NA	NA	TRBV30	TRBJ1-5
CASSLLGVSTDTQYF	TGTGCCAGCAGCTTATTGGGGGTCAGCACAGATACGCAGTATTTT	NA	NA	TRBV7-9	TRBJ2-3
CASSPGGRFNQPQHF	TGTGCCAGCTCACCGGGCGGCAGGTTTAATCAGCCCCAGCATTTT	NA	NA	TRBV18	TRBJ1-5
CASSYEMNTEAFF	TGTGCCAGCAGCTACGAGATGAACACTGAAGCTTTCTTT	once	NA	TRBV7-9	TRBJ1-1
CASRGPGGDEQFF	TGTGCCAGCAGAGGCCCGGGGGGCGATGAGCAGTTCTTC	NA	NA	TRBV7-2	TRBJ2-1
CASSLGGGGGLLYEQYF	TGTGCCAGCAGTTTAGGCGGGGGAGGAGGCTTACTTTACGAGCAGTACTTC	NA	TRBD2	TRBV28	TRBJ2-7
CASSVEGGLNEQFF	TGTGCCAGCAGCGTAGAGGGCGGACTCAATGAGCAGTTCTTC	NA	NA	TRBV9	TRBJ2-1